A single sample is the source of the 18 T cell receptor beta chains below, sequenced in a study of post-analysis software for immune sequencing data. Findings and limits, study-wide: Higher frequency in patients than in controls was seen for roughly 5 TRBV segments, with TRBV5-6, TRBV5-1 and TRBV20-1 among them.

These TCRs are of unknown antigen specificity. Unique molecular identifiers were built into the TCR beta cDNA libraries. TCRdb used MiXCR to reprocess the PCR reads, holding one entry per CDR3 protein. The data hold 350,000 to 450,000 distinct CDR3 sequences, with roughly 35% observed a single time. The material sequenced was blood. Receptors originate from a girl aged 5-17 years with multiple sclerosis.

The rearrangement links TRBV12-5 to TRBJ1-4; no clear D gene. The V gene lost 2 bases and the J gene lost 14 bases, with 15 bases spanning the gap. Germline values: CDR1 LGHNT, CDR2 FRNRAP. This CDR3 is built from 13 residues. The CDR3 sequence is CASGLSNGGGLFF. The CDR3 DNA sequence: TGTGCTAGTGGTTTGTCCAACGGTGGTGGTCTGTTTTTT. The variable domain in full, with the rest retrieved from reference TRBV12-5 and TRBJ1-4, is DARVTQTPRHKVTEMGQEVTMRCQPILGHNTVFWYRQTMMQGLELLAYFRNRAPLDDSGMPKDRFSAEMPDATLATLKIQPSEPRDSAVYFCASGLSNGGGLFFGSGTQLSVL.

This rearrangement joins TRBV20-1 to TRBJ1-5; D call uncertain. The CDR3 is 14 residues long. Trimming took off 3 bases at V and 3 bases at J, with 12 bases between the two ends. The germline CDR1 and CDR2 sequences are DFQATT and SNEGSKA (reference sequence). Here the CDR3 DNA reads TGCAGTGCTAGGGGATCAGGTTCCAATCAGCCCCAGCATTTT. It codes for CSARGSGSNQPQHF.

This rearrangement joins TRBV29-1 to TRBJ2-2; D remains unclear. The CDR3 is made up of 14 amino acids. Trimming pared 2 bases from V and 2 bases from J, leaving 9 bases between. Germline V gene data show CDR1 as SQVTM and CDR2 as ANQGSEA. CDR3 in amino acids: CSVESSFNTGELFF. The CDR3 DNA follows: TGCAGCGTTGAAAGCTCCTTTAACACCGGGGAGCTGTTTTTT.

This clonotype was recorded a few times. The gene calls are TRBV20-1 and TRBJ2-7; 7 bases line up with TRBD1. V was clipped by 2 bases and J by 3 bases; unmatched bases: 1. Germline lookup yields CDR1 DFQATT and CDR2 SNEGSKA (reference sequence). This CDR3 is built from 12 residues. The CDR3 sequence: CSARNRGYEQYF. CDR3 sequence (DNA): TGCAGTGCTAGAAACAGGGGCTACGAGCAGTACTTC.

This clonotype was counted a few times. The V and J genes are TRBV3-1 and TRBJ2-1, with 11 bases aligning to TRBD2. Germline CDR1 and CDR2: LGHDT and YNNKEL (reference sequence). The J segment lost 9 bases and the V segment lost 3 bases, leaving 10 bases of the junction unmatched. The CDR3 has 16 residues. The CDR3 protein is CASSQGDSGGAGEQFF. The CDR3 coding sequence is TGTGCCAGCAGCCAGGGGGATAGCGGGGGGGCAGGTGAGCAGTTCTTC.

This clonotype appeared a few times. The V and J genes are TRBV29-1 and TRBJ1-2, with 9 bases aligning to TRBD1. CDR1 SQVTM and CDR2 ANQGSEA come from the germline V gene. This CDR3 is built from 13 residues. V lost 7 bases to trimming and J lost 3 bases; unmatched junction nucleotides: 6. The CDR3 sequence: CSALGQGDYGYTF. The CDR3 region has the DNA TGCAGCGCCTTGGGACAGGGAGACTATGGCTACACCTTC.

The V and J genes are TRBV6-5 and TRBJ1-2; no clear D. Trimming stripped 6 bases from V and 4 bases from J, with 15 bases between. CDR1 MNHEY and CDR2 SVGAGI come from the germline V gene. This CDR3 spans 14 amino acids. The CDR3 DNA is TGTGCCAGCAGAATATCCTTTGAGGGCTATGGCTACACCTTC. It translates to CASRISFEGYGYTF.

V usage is TRBV18 and J usage is TRBJ2-4; D might be TRBD2 (8 bases). Germline V CDR1 and CDR2: KGHSH, LQKENI. Trimming cost V 6 bases and J 3 bases, with 24 bases left between them. This CDR3 has 18 amino acids. The CDR3 DNA reads as TGTGCCAGCTCCCCGAGCGGGGGACAGATATCTGACAAAAACATTCAGTACTTC. Amino acids: CASSPSGGQISDKNIQYF.

This clonotype was recorded many times. This CDR3 is CASTASETQYF. CDR3 sequence (DNA): TGTGCCAGCACCGCGTCAGAGACCCAGTACTTC. The genes are TRBV12-3 or TRBV12-4 and TRBJ2-5, with D unclear. CDR3 length equals 11 residues. The V end was cut by 7 bases, the J end by 4 bases, with 7 bases between.

V gene TRBV3-1 combines with J gene TRBJ2-7; possible D gene TRBD2, 6 bases. The CDR3 is 15 amino acids. Trimming cost V 0 bases and J 3 bases, with 12 bases left between them. Germline values: CDR1 LGHDT, CDR2 YNNKEL (reference sequence). CDR3 in DNA: TGTGCCAGCAGCCAAGATAGACTAGGAAACTACGAGCAGTACTTC. This translates into CASSQDRLGNYEQYF.

The V gene is TRBV27, the J gene TRBJ2-1; tentative D call: TRBD1 (5 bases). Germline CDR1 and CDR2: MNHEY and SMNVEV (reference sequence). V was cut by 2 bases and J by 7 bases, with 15 bases left in between. This CDR3 spans 15 amino acids. For the CDR3, the DNA is TGTGCCAGCAGTTTAGCGGTGGGGCCGCGTAATGAGCAGTTCTTC. It encodes CASSLAVGPRNEQFF.

V is TRBV4-3 and J is TRBJ2-5; maybe TRBD1 (5 bases). The DNA end is a closer match to TRBJ2-7, so the J assignment may be wrong. CDR3 length: 15 amino acids. Per the germline V gene, CDR1 is LGHNA and CDR2 is YSLEER. The CDR3 DNA reads as TGCGCCAGCAGCCAAGGGGGCGCAGGGCACTACGAGCAGTACTTC. It yields the protein CASSQGGAGHYEQYF.

This chain links TRBV4-2 with TRBJ2-7; D might be TRBD2 (6 bases). The CDR3 consists of 16 residues. Per the germline V gene, CDR1 is LGHNA and CDR2 is YNFKEQ. Between the trimmed V and J ends, which lost 6 bases and 0 bases, there was a span of 18 bases. CDR3 sequence reads: CASSRGRMPNSYEQYF. CDR3 DNA: TGTGCCAGCAGTCGGGGGAGAATGCCTAACTCCTACGAGCAGTACTTC.

The V call is TRBV18, the J call TRBJ2-3; D may be TRBD2 (6 bases). The CDR3 contains 16 residues. The ends were cut back, 0 bases at V and 1 base at J, with 11 bases in the middle. In germline, CDR1 is KGHSH, CDR2 LQKENI. CDR3 in amino acids: CASSPPRGGGTDTQYF. In DNA form, the CDR3 reads TGTGCCAGCTCACCACCGCGGGGTGGGGGCACAGATACGCAGTATTTT.

For this clonotype: Its ends do not fully match the called genes, so a read error is possible. The rearrangement uses TRBV7-2 and TRBJ2-2, with D perhaps matching TRBD2 (5 bases). Germline loops: CDR1 SGHTA, CDR2 FQGNSA. The CDR3 covers 16 residues. The CDR3, as DNA: TGTGCCAGCAGCTTAGAGCGGTTAGTGAGCACCGGGGAGCGGTTTTTT. It is translated as CASSLERLVSTGERFF. The entire variable domain, with the rest obtained from reference TRBV7-2 and TRBJ2-2, is as follows: GAGVSQSPSNKVTEKGKDVELRCDPISGHTALYWYRQSLGQGLEFLIYFQGNSAPDKSGLPSDRFSAERTGGSVSTLTIQRTQQEDSAVYLCASSLERLVSTGERFFGEGSRLTVL.

This clonotype was observed at least ten times. The chain is built from TRBV11-2 and TRBJ2-5; D may be TRBD2 (5 bases). V was shortened by 6 bases and J by 5 bases, with 10 bases between the two germline ends. From germline, CDR1 is SGHAT and CDR2 FQNNGV. The CDR3 is 12 amino acids. For the CDR3, the DNA is TGTGCCAGCAGTTCCGGCGGGGAGACCCAGTACTTC. Translating gives CASSSGGETQYF.

CDR3 DNA: TGTGCCAGCATAACCGGCTCTTACAGGGAAAACTATGGCTACACCTTC. Translation gives CASITGSYRENYGYTF. The V call is TRBV28, the J call TRBJ1-2, with D perhaps TRBD1 (6 bases). Trimming removed 7 bases from V and 2 bases from J, with 20 bases in between. The germline gives CDR1 MDHEN, CDR2 SYDVKM. The CDR3 consists of 16 residues.

In its sample, this clonotype was seen a few times. This sequence joins TRBV6-5 and TRBJ2-7; D possibly corresponds to TRBD1 (6 bases). The CDR3 loop spans 14 amino acids. Germline CDR1 and CDR2: MNHEY and SVGAGI. Trimming left V 6 bases short and J 4 bases short, with 16 bases between. CDR3 coding DNA: TGTGCCAGCAGCCCTTACCGGGACACATACGAGCAGTACTTC. Protein product: CASSPYRDTYEQYF.